This TCR beta chain was retrieved from a study of metastatic and nonmetastatic thyroid tumors. Study details: The authors compared repertoires across blood and tumor or nodule tissue from malignant and benign thyroid patients. The study's findings and limits: In both blood and tumor samples, TCR beta diversity was reported significantly higher for malignant than benign nodules.

Via MiXCR, TCRdb re-called the PCR reads. Among roughly 70,000 clones listed, roughly 18% were seen once. Looked up from germline, CDR1 is GTSNPN and CDR2 is SVGIG (reference sequence). This CDR3 has 13 residues. The V gene lost 1 base and the J gene lost 0 bases, with 4 bases spanning the gap. Prior to thyroid surgery, none of the patients had received any treatment. In its sample, this clone was seen many times. Its antigen is undetermined. V is TRBV30 and J is TRBJ1-5; unclear D gene. The sequence derives from a female donor with papillary thyroid cancer or a benign thyroid nodule (not recorded which). Some clones in this sample may be carry-over from other donors' samples. Sequencing was done on a sample of blood. The CDR3 protein is CAWSGGSNQPQHF. The CDR3 DNA is TGTGCCTGGAGTGGGGGTAGCAATCAGCCCCAGCATTTT.